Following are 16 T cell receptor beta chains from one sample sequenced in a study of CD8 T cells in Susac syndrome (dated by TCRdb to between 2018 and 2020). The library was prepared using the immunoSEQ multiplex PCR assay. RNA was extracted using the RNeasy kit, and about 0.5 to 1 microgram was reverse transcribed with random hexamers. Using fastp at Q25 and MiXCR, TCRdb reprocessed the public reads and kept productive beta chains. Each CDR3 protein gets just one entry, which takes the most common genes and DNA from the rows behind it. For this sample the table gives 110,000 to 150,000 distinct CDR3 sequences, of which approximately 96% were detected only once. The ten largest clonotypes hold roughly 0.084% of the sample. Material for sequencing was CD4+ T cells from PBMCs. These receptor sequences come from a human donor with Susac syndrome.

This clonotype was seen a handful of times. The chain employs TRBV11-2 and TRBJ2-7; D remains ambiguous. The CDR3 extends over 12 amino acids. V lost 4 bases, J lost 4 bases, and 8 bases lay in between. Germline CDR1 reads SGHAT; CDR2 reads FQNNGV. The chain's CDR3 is CASSYWNYEQYF. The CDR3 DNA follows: TGTGCCAGCAGCTACTGGAATTACGAGCAGTACTTC. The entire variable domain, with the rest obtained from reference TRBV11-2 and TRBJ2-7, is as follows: EAGVAQSPRYKIIEKRQSVAFWCNPISGHATLYWYQQILGQGPKLLIQFQNNGVVDDSQLPKDRFSAERLKGVDSTLKIQPAKLEDSAVYLCASSYWNYEQYFGPGTRLTVT.

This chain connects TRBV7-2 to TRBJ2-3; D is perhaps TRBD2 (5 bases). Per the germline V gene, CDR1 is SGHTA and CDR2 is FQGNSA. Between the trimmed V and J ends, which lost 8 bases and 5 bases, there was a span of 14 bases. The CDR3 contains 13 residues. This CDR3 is CASGRLGRDTQYF. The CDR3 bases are TGTGCCAGCGGCAGACTGGGGAGAGATACGCAGTATTTT.

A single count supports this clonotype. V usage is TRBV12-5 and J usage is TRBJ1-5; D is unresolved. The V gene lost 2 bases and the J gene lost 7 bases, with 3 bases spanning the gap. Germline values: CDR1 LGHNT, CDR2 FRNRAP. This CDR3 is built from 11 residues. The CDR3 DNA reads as TGTGCTAGTGGTTTGAGCCAGCCCCAGCATTTT. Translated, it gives CASGLSQPQHF. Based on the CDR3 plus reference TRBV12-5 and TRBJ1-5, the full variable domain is DARVTQTPRHKVTEMGQEVTMRCQPILGHNTVFWYRQTMMQGLELLAYFRNRAPLDDSGMPKDRFSAEMPDATLATLKIQPSEPRDSAVYFCASGLSQPQHFGDGTRLSIL.

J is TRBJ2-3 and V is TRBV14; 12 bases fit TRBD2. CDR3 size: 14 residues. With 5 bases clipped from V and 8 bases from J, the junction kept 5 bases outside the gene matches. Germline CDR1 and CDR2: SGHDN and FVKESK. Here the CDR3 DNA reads TGTGCCAGCAGCGAGACTAGCGGGAGACCTACGCAGTATTTT. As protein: CASSETSGRPTQYF.

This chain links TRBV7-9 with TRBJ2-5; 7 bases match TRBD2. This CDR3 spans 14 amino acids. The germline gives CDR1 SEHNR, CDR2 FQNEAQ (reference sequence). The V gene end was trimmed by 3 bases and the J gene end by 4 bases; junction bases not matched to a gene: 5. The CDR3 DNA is TGTGCCAGCAGCTTGACTAGCAATCTAGAGACCCAGTACTTC. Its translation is CASSLTSNLETQYF.

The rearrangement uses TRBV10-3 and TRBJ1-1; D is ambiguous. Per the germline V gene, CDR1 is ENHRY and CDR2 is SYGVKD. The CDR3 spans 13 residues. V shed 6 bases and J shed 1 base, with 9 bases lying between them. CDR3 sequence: CAIRTVQNTEAFF. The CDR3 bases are TGTGCCATCAGGACGGTTCAGAACACTGAAGCTTTCTTT.

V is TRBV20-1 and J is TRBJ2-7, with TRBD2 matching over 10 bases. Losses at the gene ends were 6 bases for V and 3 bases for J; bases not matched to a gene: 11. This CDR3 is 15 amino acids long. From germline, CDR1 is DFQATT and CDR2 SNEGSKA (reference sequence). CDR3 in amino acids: CSAESLAGAVYEQYF. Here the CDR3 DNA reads TGCAGTGCCGAATCTCTAGCGGGAGCGGTCTACGAGCAGTACTTC.

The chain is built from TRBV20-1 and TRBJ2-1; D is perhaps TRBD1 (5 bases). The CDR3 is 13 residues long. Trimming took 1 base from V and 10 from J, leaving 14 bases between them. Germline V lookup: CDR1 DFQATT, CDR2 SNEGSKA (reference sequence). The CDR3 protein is CSARGTRVLEQFF. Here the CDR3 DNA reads TGCAGTGCTAGAGGGACCAGGGTTCTCGAGCAGTTCTTC.

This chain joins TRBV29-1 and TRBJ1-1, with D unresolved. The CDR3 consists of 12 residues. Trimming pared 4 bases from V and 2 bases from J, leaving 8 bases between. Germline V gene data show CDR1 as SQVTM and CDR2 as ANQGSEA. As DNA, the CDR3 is TGCAGCGTTGCGGGCAGCAACACTGAAGCTTTCTTT. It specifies CSVAGSNTEAFF.

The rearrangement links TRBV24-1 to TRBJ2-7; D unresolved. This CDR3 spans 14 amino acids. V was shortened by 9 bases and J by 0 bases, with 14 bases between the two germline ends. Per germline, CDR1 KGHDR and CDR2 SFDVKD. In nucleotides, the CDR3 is TGTGCCACCCCATGGCCCCCGAACTCCTACGAGCAGTACTTC. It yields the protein CATPWPPNSYEQYF.

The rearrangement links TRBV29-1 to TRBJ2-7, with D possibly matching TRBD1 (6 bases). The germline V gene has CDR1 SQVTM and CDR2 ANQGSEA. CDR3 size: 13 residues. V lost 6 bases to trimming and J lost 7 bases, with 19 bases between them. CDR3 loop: CSVGTPGLGEQYF. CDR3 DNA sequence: TGCAGCGTCGGGACACCGGGTCTGGGGGAGCAGTACTTC.

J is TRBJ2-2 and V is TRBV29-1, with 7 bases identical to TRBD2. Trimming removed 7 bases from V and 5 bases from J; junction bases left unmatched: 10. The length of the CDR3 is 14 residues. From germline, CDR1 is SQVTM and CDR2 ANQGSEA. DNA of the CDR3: TGCAGCGGGGGGAGCGGGATGAGGACCGGGGAGCTGTTTTTT. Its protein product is CSGGSGMRTGELFF.

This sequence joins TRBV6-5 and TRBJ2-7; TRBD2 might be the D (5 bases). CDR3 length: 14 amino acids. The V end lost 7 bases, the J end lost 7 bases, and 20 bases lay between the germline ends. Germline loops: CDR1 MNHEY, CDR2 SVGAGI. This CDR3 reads CASKGPRGSGEQYF. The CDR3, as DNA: TGTGCCAGCAAAGGACCCAGAGGGTCGGGAGAGCAGTACTTC.

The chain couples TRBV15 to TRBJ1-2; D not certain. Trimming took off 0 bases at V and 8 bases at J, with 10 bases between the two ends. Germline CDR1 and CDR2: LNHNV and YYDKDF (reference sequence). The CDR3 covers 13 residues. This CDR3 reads CATSRDAVGGYTF. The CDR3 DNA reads TGTGCCACCAGCAGAGACGCGGTGGGGGGCTACACCTTC.

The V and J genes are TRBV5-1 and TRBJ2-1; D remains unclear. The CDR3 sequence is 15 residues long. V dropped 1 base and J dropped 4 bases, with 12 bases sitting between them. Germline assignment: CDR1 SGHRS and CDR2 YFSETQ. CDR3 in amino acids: CASSLRTGSYNEQFF. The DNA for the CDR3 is TGCGCCAGCAGCTTGAGGACCGGTTCTTACAATGAGCAGTTCTTC.

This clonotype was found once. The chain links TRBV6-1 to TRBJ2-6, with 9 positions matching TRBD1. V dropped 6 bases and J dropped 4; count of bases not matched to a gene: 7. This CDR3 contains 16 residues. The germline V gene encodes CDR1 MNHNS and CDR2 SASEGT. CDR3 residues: CASSRQGGKGANVLTF. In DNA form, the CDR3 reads TGTGCCAGCAGCCGACAGGGGGGCAAGGGGGCCAACGTCCTGACTTTC.